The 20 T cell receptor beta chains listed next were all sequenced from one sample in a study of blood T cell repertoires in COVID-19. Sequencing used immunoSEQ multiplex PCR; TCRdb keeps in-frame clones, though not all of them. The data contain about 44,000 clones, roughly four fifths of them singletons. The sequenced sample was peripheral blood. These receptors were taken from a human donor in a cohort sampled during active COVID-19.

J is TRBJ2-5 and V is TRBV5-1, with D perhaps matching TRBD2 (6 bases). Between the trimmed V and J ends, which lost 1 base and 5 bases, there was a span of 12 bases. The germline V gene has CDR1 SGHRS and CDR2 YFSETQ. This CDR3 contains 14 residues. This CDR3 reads CASSLNGGSETQYF. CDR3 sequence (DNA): TGCGCCAGCAGCTTGAACGGAGGGTCGGAGACCCAGTACTTC.

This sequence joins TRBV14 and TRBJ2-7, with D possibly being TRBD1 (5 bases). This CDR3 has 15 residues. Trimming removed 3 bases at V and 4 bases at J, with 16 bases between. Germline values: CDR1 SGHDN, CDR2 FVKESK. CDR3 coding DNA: TGTGCCAGCAGCCATCCCCAGGGAATCGGGTACGAGCAGTACTTC. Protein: CASSHPQGIGYEQYF. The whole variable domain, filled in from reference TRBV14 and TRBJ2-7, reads EAGVTQFPSHSVIEKGQTVTLRCDPISGHDNLYWYRRVMGKEIKFLLHFVKESKQDESGMPNNRFLAERTGGTYSTLKVQPAELEDSGVYFCASSHPQGIGYEQYFGPGTRLTVT.

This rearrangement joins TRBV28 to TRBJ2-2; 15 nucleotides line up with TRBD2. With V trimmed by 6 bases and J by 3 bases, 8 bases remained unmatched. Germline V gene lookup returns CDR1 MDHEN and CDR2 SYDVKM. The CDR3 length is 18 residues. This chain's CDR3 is CASSTGTSGGWDTGELFF. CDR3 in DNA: TGTGCCAGCAGCACCGGGACTAGCGGGGGGTGGGACACCGGGGAGCTGTTTTTT.

CDR3 sequence: CASSPRQGRDGYTF. The CDR3 nucleotides read TGTGCCAGCAGCCCCAGACAGGGGAGGGATGGCTACACCTTC. This chain joins TRBV5-4 and TRBJ1-2, with TRBD1 identical over 8 bases. Germline CDR1 is SGHNT and CDR2 is YYREEE (reference sequence). The CDR3 is made up of 14 amino acids. V gave up 4 bases and J gave up 6 bases; unmatched junction bases: 8.

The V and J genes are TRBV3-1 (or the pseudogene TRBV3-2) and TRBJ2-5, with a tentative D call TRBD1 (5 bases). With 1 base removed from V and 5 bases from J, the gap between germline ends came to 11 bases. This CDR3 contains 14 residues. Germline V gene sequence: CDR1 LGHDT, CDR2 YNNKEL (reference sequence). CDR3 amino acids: CASSQASGAETQYF. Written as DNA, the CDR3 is TGTGCCAGCAGCCAAGCCTCTGGGGCGGAGACCCAGTACTTC.

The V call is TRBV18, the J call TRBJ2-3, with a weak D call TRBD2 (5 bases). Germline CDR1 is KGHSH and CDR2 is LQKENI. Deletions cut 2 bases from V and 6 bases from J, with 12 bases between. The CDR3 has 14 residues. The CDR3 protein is CASSPSAGLDTQYF. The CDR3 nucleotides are TGTGCCAGCTCACCATCGGCGGGCCTGGATACGCAGTATTTT.

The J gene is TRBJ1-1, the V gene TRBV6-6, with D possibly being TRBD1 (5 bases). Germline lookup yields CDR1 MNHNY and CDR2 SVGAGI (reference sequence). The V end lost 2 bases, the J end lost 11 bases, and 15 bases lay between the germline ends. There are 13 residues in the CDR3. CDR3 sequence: CASSYALGLAAFF. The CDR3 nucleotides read TGTGCCAGCAGTTACGCTTTGGGACTGGCGGCTTTCTTT.

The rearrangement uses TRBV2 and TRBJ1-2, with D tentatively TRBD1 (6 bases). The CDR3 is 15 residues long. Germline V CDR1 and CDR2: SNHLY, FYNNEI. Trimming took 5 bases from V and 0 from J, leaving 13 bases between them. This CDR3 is CASSIRDIPNYGYTF. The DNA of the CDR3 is TGTGCCAGCAGTATCCGGGACATACCTAACTATGGCTACACCTTC.

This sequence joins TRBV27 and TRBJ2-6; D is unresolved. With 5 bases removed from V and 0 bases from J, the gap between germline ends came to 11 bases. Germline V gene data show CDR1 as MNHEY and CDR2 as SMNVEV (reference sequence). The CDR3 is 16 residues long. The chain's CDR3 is CASSRSSNSGANVLTF. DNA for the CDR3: TGTGCCAGCAGTCGCAGTTCCAACTCTGGGGCCAACGTCCTGACTTTC. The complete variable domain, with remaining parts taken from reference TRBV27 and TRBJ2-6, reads EAQVTQNPRYLITVTGKKLTVTCSQNMNHEYMSWYRQDPGLGLRQIYYSMNVEVTDKGDVPEGYKVSRKEKRNFPLILESPSPNQTSLYFCASSRSSNSGANVLTFGAGSRLTVL.

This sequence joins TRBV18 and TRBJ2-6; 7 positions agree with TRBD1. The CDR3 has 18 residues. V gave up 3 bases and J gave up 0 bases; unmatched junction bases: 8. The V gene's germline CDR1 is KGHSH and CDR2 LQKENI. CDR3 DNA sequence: TGTGCCAGCTCACCGGACAGGTGGGGAAACTCTGGGGCCAACGTCCTGACTTTC. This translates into CASSPDRWGNSGANVLTF.

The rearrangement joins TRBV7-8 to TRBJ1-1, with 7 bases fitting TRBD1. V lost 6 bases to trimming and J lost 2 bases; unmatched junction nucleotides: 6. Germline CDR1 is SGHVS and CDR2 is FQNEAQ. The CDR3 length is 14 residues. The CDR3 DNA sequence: TGTGCCAGCAGTCCTACAGGGGCCAACACTGAAGCTTTCTTT. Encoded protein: CASSPTGANTEAFF.

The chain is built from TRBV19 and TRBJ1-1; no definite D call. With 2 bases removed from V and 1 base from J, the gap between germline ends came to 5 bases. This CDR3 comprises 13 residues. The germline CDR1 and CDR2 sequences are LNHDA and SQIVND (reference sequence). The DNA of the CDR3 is TGTGCCAGTAGTATACGGGGGAACACTGAAGCTTTCTTT. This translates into CASSIRGNTEAFF.

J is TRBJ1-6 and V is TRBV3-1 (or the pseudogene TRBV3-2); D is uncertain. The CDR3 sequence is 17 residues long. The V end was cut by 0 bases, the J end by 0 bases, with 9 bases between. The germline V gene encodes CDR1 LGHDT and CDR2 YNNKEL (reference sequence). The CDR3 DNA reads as TGTGCCAGCAGCCAAGAACGAAGGAGCTCCTATAATTCACCCCTCCACTTT. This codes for CASSQERRSSYNSPLHF.

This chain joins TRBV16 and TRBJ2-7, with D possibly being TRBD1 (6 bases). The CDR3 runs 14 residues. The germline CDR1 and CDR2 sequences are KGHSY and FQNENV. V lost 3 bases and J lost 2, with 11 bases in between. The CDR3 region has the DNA TGTGCCAGCAGCCAGGACAGTGGGACCTACGAGCAGTACTTC. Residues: CASSQDSGTYEQYF.

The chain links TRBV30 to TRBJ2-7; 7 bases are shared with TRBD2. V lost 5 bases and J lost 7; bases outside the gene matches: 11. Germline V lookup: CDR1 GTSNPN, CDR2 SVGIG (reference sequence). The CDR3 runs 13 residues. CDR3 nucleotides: TGTGCCTGGGCCCTTGGGCCCGGGAGGGAGCAGTACTTC. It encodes CAWALGPGREQYF.

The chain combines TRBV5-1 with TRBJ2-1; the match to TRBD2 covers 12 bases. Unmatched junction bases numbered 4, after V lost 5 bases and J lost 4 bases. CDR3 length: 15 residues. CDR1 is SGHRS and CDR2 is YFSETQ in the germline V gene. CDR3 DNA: TGCGCCAGCAGTTCGACTAGCGGGAGTTACAATGAGCAGTTCTTC. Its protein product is CASSSTSGSYNEQFF.

The CDR3 region is CATRRRRGPSEQYF. CDR3 in DNA: TGTGCCACCAGGAGGCGCAGGGGGCCTTCCGAGCAGTACTTC. This chain links TRBV24-1 with TRBJ2-7; 8 bases match TRBD1. Trimming cost V 7 bases and J 6 bases; bases outside gene matches: 10. Germline values: CDR1 KGHDR, CDR2 SFDVKD. This CDR3 has 14 residues.

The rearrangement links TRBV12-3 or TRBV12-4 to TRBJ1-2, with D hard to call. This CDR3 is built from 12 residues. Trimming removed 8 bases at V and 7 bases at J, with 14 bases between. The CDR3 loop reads CASEGTGSGYTF. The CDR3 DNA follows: TGTGCCAGCGAAGGAACGGGTTCTGGCTACACCTTC.

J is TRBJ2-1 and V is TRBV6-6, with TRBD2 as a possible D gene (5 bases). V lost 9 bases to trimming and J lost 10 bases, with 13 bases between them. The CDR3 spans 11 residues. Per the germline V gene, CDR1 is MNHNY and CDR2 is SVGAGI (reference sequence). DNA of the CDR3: TGTGCCAGAACCCCAGGAGGCGAGCAGTTCTTC. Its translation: CARTPGGEQFF.

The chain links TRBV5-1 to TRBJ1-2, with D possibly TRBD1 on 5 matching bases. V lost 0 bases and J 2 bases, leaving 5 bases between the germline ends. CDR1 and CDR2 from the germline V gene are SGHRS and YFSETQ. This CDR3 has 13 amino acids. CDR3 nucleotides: TGCGCCAGCAGCTTGGACAGGAACTATGGCTACACCTTC. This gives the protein CASSLDRNYGYTF.